This T cell receptor beta chain stems from a study of cytomegalovirus exposure and HLA in healthy donors. Regarding the study as a whole: Cytomegalovirus-associated status was assigned to approximately 160 TCR beta chains. Accurate prediction of HLA-A and HLA-B alleles (for most subjects) was reportedly achieved from TCR beta sequences.

The donors were healthy bone marrow donors. Comment on this clone: Its specificity is not known.

PCR used 60 Vbeta primers and 13 Jbeta primers. TCRdb's copy holds only in-frame clones and misses some; the assay was immunoSEQ multiplex PCR. The data show about 78,000 clones, nearly 80% seen once. The germline CDR1 and CDR2 sequences are SGHNT and YENEEA. V lost 2 bases and J lost 2; bases outside the gene matches: 6. The CDR3 consists of 16 residues. This receptor was taken from a woman between 50 and 59 years old in good health and CMV-seropositive. The sequencing input was PBMCs. The chain uses TRBV11-3 and TRBJ2-3, with 8 bases fitting TRBD2. In nucleotides, the CDR3 is TGTGCCAGCAGCTTACGAGGGGGACTAGACACAGATACGCAGTATTTT. Amino acid sequence: CASSLRGGLDTDTQYF.